This T cell receptor (beta chain) comes out of a study of CD8+CD57+ T cells in acquired aplastic anemia. This clonotype was observed a handful of times. TCR beta VDJ combinations and CDR3 sequences were profiled from genomic DNA. TCRdb reprocessed the reads with MiXCR, giving one entry per CDR3 protein. The table has approximately 150,000 distinct CDR3 sequences, around half seen once. Sequencing was done on patients that had shown CD8+CD57+ cell expansion by flow cytometry. The patients all had a severe acquired aplastic anemia diagnosis. Sample: sorted CD4+, CD8+, or CD8+CD57+ T cells (not recorded which) from PBMCs. This receptor was identified in a human donor with aplastic anemia.

CDR3 amino acids: CASSLERGIGTDTQYF. Written as DNA, the CDR3 is TGCGCCAGCAGCCTTGAAAGGGGCATTGGCACAGATACGCAGTATTTT. The rearrangement uses TRBV5-1 and TRBJ2-3; D perhaps matches TRBD1 (5 bases). The V gene's germline CDR1 is SGHRS and CDR2 YFSETQ. Trimming cost V 4 bases and J 1 base, with 16 bases left between them. There are 16 residues in the CDR3. Together with reference TRBV5-1 and TRBJ2-3, the CDR3 gives the full variable domain: KAGVTQTPRYLIKTRGQQVTLSCSPISGHRSVSWYQQTPGQGLQFLFEYFSETQRNKGNFPGRFSGRQFSNSRSEMNVSTLELGDSALYLCASSLERGIGTDTQYFGPGTRLTVL.